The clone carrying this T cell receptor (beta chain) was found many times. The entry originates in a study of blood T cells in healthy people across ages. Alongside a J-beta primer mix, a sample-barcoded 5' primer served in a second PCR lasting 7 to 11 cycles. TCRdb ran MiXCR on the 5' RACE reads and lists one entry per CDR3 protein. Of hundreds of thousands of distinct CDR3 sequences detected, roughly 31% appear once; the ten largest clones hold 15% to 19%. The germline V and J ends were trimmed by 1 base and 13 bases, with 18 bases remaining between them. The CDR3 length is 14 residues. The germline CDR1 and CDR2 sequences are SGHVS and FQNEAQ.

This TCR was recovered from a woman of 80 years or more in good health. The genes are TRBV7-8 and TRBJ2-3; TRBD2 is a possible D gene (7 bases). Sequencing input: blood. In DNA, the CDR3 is TGTGCCAGCAGCTTAGTTCGCCAGGGGAGGGTTGAGTATTTT. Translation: CASSLVRQGRVEYF.